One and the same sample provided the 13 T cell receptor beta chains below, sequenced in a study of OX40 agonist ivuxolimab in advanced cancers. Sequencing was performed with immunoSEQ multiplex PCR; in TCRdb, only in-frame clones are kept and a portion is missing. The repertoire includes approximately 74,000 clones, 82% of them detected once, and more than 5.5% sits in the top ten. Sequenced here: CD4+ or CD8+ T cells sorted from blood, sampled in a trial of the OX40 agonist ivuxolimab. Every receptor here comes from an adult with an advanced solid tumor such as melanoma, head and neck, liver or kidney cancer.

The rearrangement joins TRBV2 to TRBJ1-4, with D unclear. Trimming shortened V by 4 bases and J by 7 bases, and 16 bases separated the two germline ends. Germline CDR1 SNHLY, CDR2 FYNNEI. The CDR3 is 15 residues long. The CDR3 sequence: CASSGNRPGGEKLFF. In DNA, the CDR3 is TGTGCCAGCAGTGGTAACCGCCCGGGAGGTGAAAAACTGTTTTTT.

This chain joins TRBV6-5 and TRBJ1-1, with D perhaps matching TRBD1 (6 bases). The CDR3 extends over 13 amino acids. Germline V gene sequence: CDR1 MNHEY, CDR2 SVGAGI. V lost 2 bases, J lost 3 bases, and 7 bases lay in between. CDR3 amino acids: CASSYGTYTEAFF. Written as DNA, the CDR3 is TGTGCCAGCAGTTACGGGACATACACTGAAGCTTTCTTT.

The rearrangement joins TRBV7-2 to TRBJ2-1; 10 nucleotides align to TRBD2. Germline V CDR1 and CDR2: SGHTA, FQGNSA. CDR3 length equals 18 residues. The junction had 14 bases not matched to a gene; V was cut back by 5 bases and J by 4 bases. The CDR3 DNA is TGTGCCAGCAGCCCCCACGAACTAGCGGGGCCTCCTTACAATGAGCAGTTCTTC. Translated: CASSPHELAGPPYNEQFF.

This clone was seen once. CDR3 nucleotides: TGTGCCAGCAAAAGAGGCGGGGAGCTGTTTTTT. This sequence encodes CASKRGGELFF. The chain is built from TRBV6-5 and TRBJ2-2; D remains unclear. Germline values: CDR1 MNHEY, CDR2 SVGAGI. V was pared by 7 bases and J by 7 bases, with 7 bases between. The length of the CDR3 is 11 residues.

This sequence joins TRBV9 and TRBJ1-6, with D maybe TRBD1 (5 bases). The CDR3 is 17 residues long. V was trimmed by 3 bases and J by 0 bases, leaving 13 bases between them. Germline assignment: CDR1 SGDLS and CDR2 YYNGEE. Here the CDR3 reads CASSAEGPSSYNSPLHF. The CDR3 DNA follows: TGTGCCAGCAGCGCCGAGGGGCCCAGCTCCTATAATTCACCCCTCCACTTT.

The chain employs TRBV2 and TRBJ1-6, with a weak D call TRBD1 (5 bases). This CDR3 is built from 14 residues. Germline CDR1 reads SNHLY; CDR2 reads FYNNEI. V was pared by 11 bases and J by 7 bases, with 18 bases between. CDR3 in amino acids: CAGFRGEPNSPLHF. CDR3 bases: TGTGCCGGCTTCCGAGGGGAGCCCAATTCACCCCTCCACTTT.

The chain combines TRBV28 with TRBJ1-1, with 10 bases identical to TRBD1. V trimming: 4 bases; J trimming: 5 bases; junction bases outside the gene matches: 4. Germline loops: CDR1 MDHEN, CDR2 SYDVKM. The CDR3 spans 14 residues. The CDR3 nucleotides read TGTGCCAGCAGTTACGACAGGGGGCGAACTGAAGCTTTCTTT. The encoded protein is CASSYDRGRTEAFF.

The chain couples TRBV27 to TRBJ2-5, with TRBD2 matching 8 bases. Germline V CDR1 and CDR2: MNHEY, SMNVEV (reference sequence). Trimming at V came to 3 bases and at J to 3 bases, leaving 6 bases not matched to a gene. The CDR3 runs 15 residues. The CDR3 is CASSLASGWEETQYF. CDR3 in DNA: TGTGCCAGCAGTTTGGCTAGCGGGTGGGAAGAGACCCAGTACTTC.

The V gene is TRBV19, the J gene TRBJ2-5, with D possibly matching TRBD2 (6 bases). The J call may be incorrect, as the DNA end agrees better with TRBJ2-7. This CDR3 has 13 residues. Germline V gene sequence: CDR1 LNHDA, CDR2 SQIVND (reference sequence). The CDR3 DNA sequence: TGTGCCAGTAGTCCCGCGGGAAACTACGAGCAGTACTTC. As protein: CASSPAGNYEQYF.

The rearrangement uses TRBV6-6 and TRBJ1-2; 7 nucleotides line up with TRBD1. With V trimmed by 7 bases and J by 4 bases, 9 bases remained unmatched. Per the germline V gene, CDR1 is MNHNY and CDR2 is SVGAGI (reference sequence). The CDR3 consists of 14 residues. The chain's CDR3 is CASTPMTGPYGYTF. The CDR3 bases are TGTGCCAGCACTCCCATGACAGGGCCCTATGGCTACACCTTC.

Here the CDR3 reads CASSFFDSYGYTF. CDR3 coding DNA: TGTGCCAGCAGCTTCTTCGACAGCTATGGCTACACCTTC. V gene TRBV5-6 combines with J gene TRBJ1-2; tentative D call: TRBD1 (5 bases). Trimming stripped 2 bases from V and 4 bases from J, with 9 bases between. The CDR3 sequence is 13 residues long. The germline V gene encodes CDR1 SGHDT and CDR2 YYEEEE.

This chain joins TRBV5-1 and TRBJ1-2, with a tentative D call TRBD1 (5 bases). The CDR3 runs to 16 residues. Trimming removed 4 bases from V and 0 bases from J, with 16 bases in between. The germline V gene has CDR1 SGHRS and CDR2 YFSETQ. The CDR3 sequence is CASSPFGGGTNYGYTF. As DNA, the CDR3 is TGCGCCAGCAGCCCTTTCGGCGGGGGTACTAACTATGGCTACACCTTC.

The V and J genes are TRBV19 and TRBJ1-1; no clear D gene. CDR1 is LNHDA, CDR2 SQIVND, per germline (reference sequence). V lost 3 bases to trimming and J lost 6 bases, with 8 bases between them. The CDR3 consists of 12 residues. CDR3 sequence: CASSIDAAEAFF. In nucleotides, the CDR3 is TGTGCCAGTAGTATTGACGCCGCTGAAGCTTTCTTT.